The present T cell receptor beta chain was sequenced within a study of cytomegalovirus exposure and HLA in healthy donors. At the level of the study: The platform used for the roughly 130 validation repertoires matched that of the 666 first-cohort repertoires, a later analysis reported.

CDR1 is MDHEN, CDR2 SYDVKM, per germline. The CDR3 has 16 residues. Unmatched junction bases numbered 13, after V lost 5 bases and J lost 5 bases. The data were produced by immunoSEQ multiplex PCR, yet TCRdb's version contains in-frame clones alone and is incomplete. The sample lists fewer than 350,000 clones; roughly 90% were seen once. Material for sequencing was PBMCs. V gene TRBV28 combines with J gene TRBJ2-3; TRBD1 agrees at 7 bases. This receptor was taken from a woman between 18 and 30 years old in good health and CMV-seronegative. The CDR3 here is CASSPRQAGTEDTQYF. The DNA of the CDR3 is TGTGCCAGCAGTCCGCGACAGGCAGGGACAGAAGATACGCAGTATTTT.